This T cell receptor (beta chain) emerged from a study of blood T cell repertoires in COVID-19. Study-level information: T cells, B-cell-depleted T cells, or PBMCs provided the cDNA or gDNA that served as material.

This table comes from immunoSEQ multiplex PCR, and its TCRdb copy is limited to in-frame clones, with some not included. The repertoire includes under 250,000 clones, 70% to 90% of them detected once, and 15% to 20% sits in the top ten. This clonotype was sampled from a man in his forties or fifties with COVID-19, enrolled during active disease. The sample was peripheral blood.

The CDR3 nucleotides read TGTGCCAGCAGTCCCACAGGGGGAATTGGCTACACCTTC. This encodes CASSPTGGIGYTF. The J gene is TRBJ1-2, the V gene TRBV28; 8 bases line up with TRBD1. The V segment lost 5 bases and the J segment 7 bases; nucleotides outside the gene matches: 6. The germline gives CDR1 MDHEN, CDR2 SYDVKM. The CDR3 totals 13 residues.